The 30 T cell receptor beta chains listed next were all sequenced from one sample in a study of control samples from healthy donors and cancer patients. Clones were sequenced by immunoSEQ multiplex PCR, and TCRdb holds only the in-frame ones, with some missing. The sample lists approximately 170,000 clones, 88% occurring once. The source material was blood. The origin of the receptors is a woman aged 30 to 39 in good health.

J is TRBJ1-3 and V is TRBV3-1 (or the pseudogene TRBV3-2), with D tentatively TRBD1 (6 bases). This CDR3 has 16 amino acids. CDR1 LGHDT and CDR2 YNNKEL come from the germline V gene (reference sequence). V lost 4 bases, J lost 0 bases, and 13 bases lay in between. CDR3 DNA sequence: TGTGCCAGCAGCCGTGAGACAGGAACCTCTGGAAACACCATATATTTT. This encodes CASSRETGTSGNTIYF.

This clone was recorded only once. The chain employs TRBV19 and TRBJ2-3, with D hard to call. Germline assignment: CDR1 LNHDA and CDR2 SQIVND (reference sequence). Trimming took 5 bases from V and 0 from J, leaving 12 bases between them. The CDR3 runs 15 residues. In nucleotides, the CDR3 is TGTGCCAGTAGTTTCGGCCCCGACAGCACAGATACGCAGTATTTT. This gives the protein CASSFGPDSTDTQYF.

J is TRBJ2-3 and V is TRBV3-1 (or the pseudogene TRBV3-2); 12 nucleotides line up with TRBD1. CDR1 and CDR2 from the germline V gene are LGHDT and YNNKEL (reference sequence). The CDR3 length is 17 residues. Germline trimming cut 3 bases from V and 3 bases from J; bases unmatched to any gene: 7. CDR3: CASSQLGTGGPTDTQYF. The CDR3 nucleotides read TGTGCCAGCAGCCAGCTGGGGACAGGGGGCCCGACAGATACGCAGTATTTT.

This clone was detected once. The chain carries TRBV27 and TRBJ2-1, with D unclear. The V end was cut by 1 base, the J end by 7 bases, with 8 bases between. The germline V gene has CDR1 MNHEY and CDR2 SMNVEV (reference sequence). The CDR3 has 13 residues. The CDR3 loop reads CASSLFVMNEQFF. The CDR3 bases are TGTGCCAGCAGTTTATTTGTTATGAATGAGCAGTTCTTC.

The V and J genes are TRBV20-1 and TRBJ2-5; 12 bases match TRBD2. CDR1 DFQATT and CDR2 SNEGSKA come from the germline V gene (reference sequence). Losses at the gene ends were 3 bases for V and 5 bases for J; bases not matched to a gene: 7. CDR3 length equals 15 residues. The CDR3 loop is CSASSTSGGRETQYF. CDR3 DNA sequence: TGCAGTGCTAGTTCAACTAGCGGGGGGAGGGAGACCCAGTACTTC.

The rearrangement links TRBV29-1 to TRBJ2-1; D is unclear. Per the germline V gene, CDR1 is SQVTM and CDR2 is ANQGSEA. The V gene lost 3 bases and the J gene lost 9 bases, with 21 bases spanning the gap. The CDR3 runs to 15 residues. CDR3 sequence (DNA): TGCAGCGTTGATAGTGCGATTACACCCCTAGGTGAGCAGTTCTTC. Its protein is CSVDSAITPLGEQFF.

The chain combines TRBV28 with TRBJ2-7, with 7 positions matching TRBD2. The germline V gene encodes CDR1 MDHEN and CDR2 SYDVKM. The V segment lost 8 bases and the J segment 4 bases; nucleotides outside the gene matches: 11. The CDR3 covers 14 residues. The CDR3 DNA follows: TGTGCCAGCCTCCCGGGGGGTCGGGGTTACGAGCAGTACTTC. Protein product: CASLPGGRGYEQYF.

The chain employs TRBV9 and TRBJ1-2; D might be TRBD1 (6 bases). The germline V and J ends were trimmed by 3 bases and 4 bases, with 19 bases remaining between them. The CDR3 extends over 16 amino acids. Germline CDR1 is SGDLS and CDR2 is YYNGEE. The DNA of the CDR3 is TGTGCCAGCAGCGATGGAGGGGGGGGAAGGCCCTATGGCTACACCTTC. It codes for CASSDGGGGRPYGYTF.

As concerns this clone: Other DNA sequences of this sample code for an identical CDR3. The genes are TRBV19 and TRBJ1-1; the D gene is possibly TRBD1 (5 bases). Germline V gene data show CDR1 as LNHDA and CDR2 as SQIVND (reference sequence). V was clipped by 5 bases and J by 4 bases, with 8 bases between them. CDR3 size: 12 residues. Written as DNA, the CDR3 is TGTGCCAGTAGTCCCCAGGGCACTGAAGCTTTCTTT. Translation: CASSPQGTEAFF.

The chain carries TRBV10-3 and TRBJ2-2, with 9 nucleotides matching TRBD1. The CDR3 spans 14 residues. Looked up from germline, CDR1 is ENHRY and CDR2 is SYGVKD. Trimming cost V 6 bases and J 4 bases; bases outside gene matches: 3. The DNA of the CDR3 is TGTGCCATCAGACCGACAGGGGGCACCGGGGAGCTGTTTTTT. Translation gives CAIRPTGGTGELFF.

The chain is built from TRBV27 and TRBJ1-2; 7 positions agree with TRBD1. The CDR3 runs 14 residues. Trimming removed 3 bases from V and 11 bases from J; junction bases left unmatched: 12. Germline CDR1 MNHEY, CDR2 SMNVEV (reference sequence). The CDR3 DNA reads as TGTGCCAGCAGTTTGGTCACAGGGGCGCCCAGGTACACCTTC. Translation gives CASSLVTGAPRYTF.

The rearrangement links TRBV19 to TRBJ1-1; D perhaps matches TRBD1 (5 bases). The CDR3 is 14 amino acids. Trimming pared 6 bases from V and 6 bases from J, leaving 17 bases between. Germline CDR1 LNHDA, CDR2 SQIVND (reference sequence). CDR3 coding DNA: TGTGCCAGTAGATACCGGGGCCAAGACGCTGAAGCTTTCTTT. The encoded protein is CASRYRGQDAEAFF.

The chain employs TRBV3-1 (or the pseudogene TRBV3-2) and TRBJ1-1; D ambiguous. Germline V gene sequence: CDR1 LGHDT, CDR2 YNNKEL (reference sequence). This CDR3 has 11 residues. Trimming left V 2 bases short and J 11 bases short, with 9 bases between. This chain's CDR3 is CASSQSYDAFF. CDR3 in DNA: TGTGCCAGCAGCCAATCGTATGACGCTTTCTTT.

To note about this clone: The same CDR3 also results from other DNA sequences found in this sample. This rearrangement joins TRBV9 to TRBJ2-2; D tentatively fits TRBD1 or TRBD2 (6 bases each). Trimming removed 3 bases from V and 5 bases from J, with 11 bases in between. The V gene's germline CDR1 is SGDLS and CDR2 YYNGEE. CDR3 size: 14 residues. The CDR3 spells CASSERGGTGELFF. The CDR3 DNA is TGTGCCAGCAGCGAGCGAGGGGGGACCGGGGAGCTGTTTTTT.

The rearrangement uses TRBV2 and TRBJ2-7; a weak D match, TRBD1 (5 bases). V shed 7 bases and J shed 2 bases, with 12 bases lying between them. Germline lookup yields CDR1 SNHLY and CDR2 FYNNEI. The CDR3 is made up of 13 amino acids. Here the CDR3 DNA reads TGTGCCAGCACCCCCCAGGGCCCCTACGAGCAGTACTTC. The encoded protein is CASTPQGPYEQYF.

This CDR3 is CASSLGLGTEAFF. The CDR3 coding sequence is TGTGCCAGCAGCTTAGGGCTAGGCACTGAAGCTTTCTTT. The J gene is TRBJ1-1, the V gene TRBV5-4; D gene uncertain. The V end lost 2 bases, the J end lost 4 bases, and 9 bases lay between the germline ends. The CDR3 spans 13 residues. Germline CDR1 is SGHNT and CDR2 is YYREEE (reference sequence).

V is TRBV9 and J is TRBJ1-1; D might be TRBD1 (5 bases). The CDR3 spans 12 residues. In germline, CDR1 is SGDLS, CDR2 YYNGEE. V lost 4 bases, J lost 3 bases, and 7 bases lay in between. As DNA, the CDR3 is TGTGCCAGCAGCATGACAGACACTGAAGCTTTCTTT. Encoded protein: CASSMTDTEAFF. The variable domain in full, completed from reference TRBV9 and TRBJ1-1, reads DSGVTQTPKHLITATGQRVTLRCSPRSGDLSVYWYQQSLDQGLQFLIQYYNGEERAKGNILERFSAQQFPDLHSELNLSSLELGDSALYFCASSMTDTEAFFGQGTRLTVV.

The chain joins TRBV7-2 to TRBJ2-7; TRBD2 matches 8 bases. Germline V gene lookup returns CDR1 SGHTA and CDR2 FQGNSA. The J segment lost 0 bases and the V segment lost 2 bases, leaving 6 bases of the junction unmatched. The CDR3 extends over 16 amino acids. The CDR3 DNA follows: TGTGCCAGCAGCTTAAGAATGAGCGGGGGCTCCTACGAGCAGTACTTC. Translated: CASSLRMSGGSYEQYF. Full variable domain (outside the CDR3, taken from reference TRBV7-2 and TRBJ2-7): GAGVSQSPSNKVTEKGKDVELRCDPISGHTALYWYRQSLGQGLEFLIYFQGNSAPDKSGLPSDRFSAERTGGSVSTLTIQRTQQEDSAVYLCASSLRMSGGSYEQYFGPGTRLTVT.

This chain joins TRBV5-6 and TRBJ2-5, with D unresolved. Looked up from germline, CDR1 is SGHDT and CDR2 is YYEEEE. The CDR3 is 14 residues long. V lost 5 bases and J lost 0, with 11 bases in between. Written as DNA, the CDR3 is TGTGCCAGCAGGGTGAGGCAGTACCAAGAGACCCAGTACTTC. It translates to CASRVRQYQETQYF.

The chain uses TRBV7-9 and TRBJ2-3; 7 positions agree with TRBD1. With 3 bases clipped from V and 0 bases from J, the junction kept 3 bases outside the gene matches. This CDR3 contains 15 residues. Germline loops: CDR1 SEHNR, CDR2 FQNEAQ (reference sequence). CDR3 protein: CASSLGQPSTDTQYF. For the CDR3, the DNA is TGTGCCAGCAGCTTGGGACAGCCTAGCACAGATACGCAGTATTTT.

This rearrangement joins TRBV11-2 to TRBJ1-1; D not certain. The V gene lost 7 bases and the J gene lost 0 bases, with 9 bases spanning the gap. The CDR3 consists of 13 residues. The V gene's germline CDR1 is SGHAT and CDR2 FQNNGV. CDR3 amino acids: CASISGLNTEAFF. The CDR3 DNA sequence: TGTGCCAGCATCTCGGGGTTGAACACTGAAGCTTTCTTT.

This chain joins TRBV7-9 and TRBJ2-5; no reliable D call. The CDR3 consists of 14 residues. Germline-derived CDR1 and CDR2 are SEHNR and FQNEAQ (reference sequence). Trimming pared 2 bases from V and 5 bases from J, leaving 12 bases between. CDR3 protein: CASSLYGSVETQYF. The CDR3 region has the DNA TGTGCCAGCAGCTTATACGGGTCTGTGGAGACCCAGTACTTC.

A remark on this clone: Other DNA sequences in this specimen translate into the identical CDR3. As DNA, the CDR3 is TGTGCCAGCAGTGCTAGCGGGTCCTCCTACAATGAGCAGTTCTTC. Protein product: CASSASGSSYNEQFF. This sequence joins TRBV9 and TRBJ2-1; 8 positions agree with TRBD2. Germline V lookup: CDR1 SGDLS, CDR2 YYNGEE. The CDR3 is 15 residues long. The trim removed 5 bases at V and 0 bases at J, leaving 4 bases unmatched.

V usage is TRBV2 and J usage is TRBJ1-1; D may be TRBD1 (6 bases). The length of the CDR3 is 13 residues. From germline, CDR1 is SNHLY and CDR2 FYNNEI. V was clipped by 4 bases and J by 11 bases, with 17 bases between them. The CDR3 region has the DNA TGTGCCAGCAGTGCGGGGGCAGGGCCATTGGCTTTCTTT. Amino acid sequence: CASSAGAGPLAFF.

V is TRBV5-1 and J is TRBJ2-3, with D perhaps matching TRBD1 (7 bases). This CDR3 is built from 16 residues. Germline CDR1 is SGHRS and CDR2 is YFSETQ. Between the trimmed V and J ends, which lost 0 bases and 0 bases, there was a span of 11 bases. CDR3 sequence reads: CASSLGQGGSTDTQYF. The CDR3 DNA is TGCGCCAGCAGCTTGGGGCAGGGGGGTAGCACAGATACGCAGTATTTT.

This rearrangement joins TRBV2 to TRBJ1-4; 7 bases fit TRBD1. V lost 6 bases, J lost 0 bases, and 4 bases stayed unmatched. This CDR3 has 15 amino acids. Looked up from germline, CDR1 is SNHLY and CDR2 is FYNNEI. The CDR3 region is CASSGTAATNEKLFF. The CDR3 region has the DNA TGTGCCAGCAGCGGGACAGCAGCAACTAATGAAAAACTGTTTTTT.

In DNA, the CDR3 is TGTGCCAGCAGCTCCAGGGGAGATACTGAAGCTTTCTTT. This translates into CASSSRGDTEAFF. The V and J genes are TRBV5-5 and TRBJ1-1; maybe TRBD1 (6 bases). The CDR3 length is 13 residues. CDR1 is SGHKS, CDR2 YYEKEE, per germline (reference sequence). Trimming removed 3 bases at V and 5 bases at J, with 11 bases between.

Regarding this clone: Other nucleotide sequences in the sample specify the same CDR3. The chain links TRBV11-2 to TRBJ2-3; D gene ambiguous. Germline values: CDR1 SGHAT, CDR2 FQNNGV. The CDR3 covers 12 residues. Trimming left V 1 base short and J 4 bases short, with 3 bases between. The CDR3 is CASSLVSDTQYF. As DNA, the CDR3 is TGTGCCAGCAGCTTAGTATCAGATACGCAGTATTTT.

There are many counts of this clone. The chain has TRBV5-6 and TRBJ1-1; D remains unclear. Germline CDR1 and CDR2: SGHDT and YYEEEE. Trimming took 5 bases from V and 4 from J, leaving 9 bases between them. CDR3 length: 12 residues. The CDR3 DNA reads TGTGCCAGCAGTAGATTCGTCACTGAAGCTTTCTTT. It codes for CASSRFVTEAFF.

This clone has only a few counts. The chain carries TRBV9 and TRBJ1-3; D call uncertain. Germline V CDR1 and CDR2: SGDLS, YYNGEE. The length of the CDR3 is 16 residues. Trimming removed 0 bases at V and 1 base at J, with 11 bases between. The CDR3 loop is CASSVVGQGSGNTIYF. Written as DNA, the CDR3 is TGTGCCAGCAGCGTAGTGGGCCAAGGTTCTGGAAACACCATATATTTT.